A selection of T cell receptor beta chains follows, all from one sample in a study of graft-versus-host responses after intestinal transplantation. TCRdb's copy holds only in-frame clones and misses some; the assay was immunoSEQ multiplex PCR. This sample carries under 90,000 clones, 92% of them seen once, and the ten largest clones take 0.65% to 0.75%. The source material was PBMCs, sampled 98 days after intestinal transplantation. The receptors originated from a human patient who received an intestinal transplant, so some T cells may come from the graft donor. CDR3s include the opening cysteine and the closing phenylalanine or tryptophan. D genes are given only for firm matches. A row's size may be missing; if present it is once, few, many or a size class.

CDR3aa: CTSSHPRGGGYYNEQFF
CDR3nt: TGCACCAGCAGCCACCCCCGGGGCGGGGGGTACTACAATGAGCAGTTCTTC
d_gene: -
j_gene: TRBJ2-1
abundance: -
v_gene: TRBV1

CDR3aa: CASTGSETLAKNIQYF
CDR3nt: TGTGCCAGCACGGGGAGTGAAACCCTAGCCAAAAACATTCAGTACTTC
d_gene: -
j_gene: TRBJ2-4
abundance: -
v_gene: TRBV2

CDR3aa: CASSLGTVYGYTF
CDR3nt: TGTGCCAGCAGCCTGGGGACAGTCTATGGCTACACCTTC
d_gene: TRBD1
j_gene: TRBJ1-2
abundance: -
v_gene: TRBV7-9

CDR3aa: CASSSGGDRWSNQPQHF
CDR3nt: TGTGCCAGCAGCAGCGGTGGGGACAGGTGGAGCAATCAGCCCCAGCATTTT
d_gene: TRBD1
j_gene: TRBJ1-5
abundance: -
v_gene: TRBV14

CDR3aa: CASSLVVTEAFF
CDR3nt: TGTGCCAGCAGCTTGGTAGTGACAGAAGCTTTCTTT
d_gene: -
j_gene: TRBJ1-1
abundance: once
v_gene: TRBV7-9

CDR3aa: CASSLRADNSYNEQFF
CDR3nt: TGTGCCAGCAGCTTACGGGCGGATAACTCCTACAATGAGCAGTTCTTC
d_gene: -
j_gene: TRBJ2-1
abundance: -
v_gene: TRBV7-3

CDR3aa: CASSAQTGNQPQHF
CDR3nt: TGTGCCAGCAGTGCACAAACAGGGAATCAGCCCCAGCATTTT
d_gene: -
j_gene: TRBJ1-5
abundance: -
v_gene: TRBV6-5

CDR3aa: CASTGQVHQPQHF
CDR3nt: TGTGCCAGCACGGGACAGGTACATCAGCCCCAGCATTTT
d_gene: TRBD1
j_gene: TRBJ1-5
abundance: -
v_gene: TRBV6-5

CDR3aa: CASSSGLAETVKEETQYF
CDR3nt: TGTGCCAGCAGCTCCGGACTAGCGGAAACCGTAAAGGAAGAGACCCAGTACTTC
d_gene: TRBD2
j_gene: TRBJ2-5
abundance: -
v_gene: TRBV13

CDR3aa: CASSLNWGPLGGYTF
CDR3nt: TGTGCCAGCAGTTTAAATTGGGGACCCCTGGGTGGCTACACCTTC
d_gene: -
j_gene: TRBJ1-2
abundance: -
v_gene: TRBV27

CDR3aa: CASSLAATGDMSSPLHF
CDR3nt: TGCGCCAGCAGCTTGGCCGCGACGGGCGATATGAGTTCACCCCTCCACTTT
d_gene: -
j_gene: TRBJ1-6
abundance: -
v_gene: TRBV5-1

CDR3aa: CAISERTGGANYGYTF
CDR3nt: TGTGCCATCAGTGAAAGGACAGGGGGCGCTAACTATGGCTACACCTTC
d_gene: TRBD1
j_gene: TRBJ1-2
abundance: -
v_gene: TRBV10-3

CDR3aa: CASSEVVYEQYF
CDR3nt: TGTGCCAGCAGTGAAGTCGTATACGAGCAGTACTTC
d_gene: -
j_gene: TRBJ2-7
abundance: -
v_gene: TRBV2

CDR3aa: CASRAGTGDTQYF
CDR3nt: TGTGCCAGCAGAGCTGGGACAGGGGATACGCAGTATTTT
d_gene: TRBD1
j_gene: TRBJ2-3
abundance: -
v_gene: TRBV6-5

CDR3aa: CASSSTGSSGANVLTF
CDR3nt: TGTGCCAGCAGTTCTACAGGGAGCTCTGGGGCCAACGTCCTGACTTTC
d_gene: -
j_gene: TRBJ2-6
abundance: -
v_gene: TRBV28

CDR3aa: CASSSGQGVRWIFF
CDR3nt: TGTGCCAGCAGCTCAGGACAGGGTGTCCGTTGGATTTTCTTT
d_gene: TRBD1
j_gene: TRBJ1-1
abundance: -
v_gene: TRBV9

CDR3aa: CASSLLGQGDSPLHF
CDR3nt: TGTGCCAGCAGCTTGTTAGGTCAGGGCGATTCACCCCTCCACTTT
d_gene: -
j_gene: TRBJ1-6
abundance: -
v_gene: TRBV5-6

CDR3aa: CASSLTQLAGGRNEQFF
CDR3nt: TGTGCCAGCAGCCTTACTCAACTAGCGGGGGGGCGTAATGAGCAGTTCTTC
d_gene: TRBD2
j_gene: TRBJ2-1
abundance: -
v_gene: TRBV7-9

CDR3aa: CASSLTAYEQYF
CDR3nt: TGTGCCAGCAGCTTGACAGCCTACGAGCAGTACTTC
d_gene: -
j_gene: TRBJ2-7
abundance: once
v_gene: TRBV5-6

CDR3aa: CASSVIKAARGGELFF
CDR3nt: TGCGCCAGCAGTGTTATTAAAGCGGCAAGGGGAGGGGAGCTGTTTTTT
d_gene: -
j_gene: TRBJ2-2
abundance: -
v_gene: TRBV10-2

CDR3aa: CASSLGASFHYGELFF
CDR3nt: TGTGCCAGCAGTTTGGGGGCTAGCTTCCATTACGGGGAGCTGTTTTTT
d_gene: -
j_gene: TRBJ2-2
abundance: -
v_gene: TRBV28

CDR3aa: CASSSPGTHYGYTF
CDR3nt: TGTGCCAGCAGTTCCCCCGGGACACATTATGGCTACACCTTC
d_gene: -
j_gene: TRBJ1-2
abundance: -
v_gene: TRBV5-4

CDR3aa: CAATDRLGGPTNEKLFF
CDR3nt: TGTGCCGCTACCGACAGACTTGGAGGTCCAACTAATGAAAAACTGTTTTTT
d_gene: -
j_gene: TRBJ1-4
abundance: -
v_gene: TRBV28

CDR3aa: CASRPGQGYEQYF
CDR3nt: TGTGCCAGCAGACCTGGACAGGGCTACGAGCAGTACTTC
d_gene: TRBD1
j_gene: TRBJ2-7
abundance: -
v_gene: TRBV6-6

CDR3aa: CASSPPDTEAFF
CDR3nt: TGTGCCAGCAGCCCCCCCGACACTGAAGCTTTCTTT
d_gene: -
j_gene: TRBJ1-1
abundance: -
v_gene: TRBV5-4

CDR3aa: CATNRGRTGELFF
CDR3nt: TGCGCCACCAACAGGGGGAGGACCGGGGAGCTGTTTTTT
d_gene: TRBD1
j_gene: TRBJ2-2
abundance: -
v_gene: TRBV10-2

CDR3aa: CASSKAGGYGYTF
CDR3nt: TGTGCCAGCAGCAAAGCAGGGGGCTATGGCTACACCTTC
d_gene: -
j_gene: TRBJ1-2
abundance: -
v_gene: TRBV21-1

CDR3aa: CASSSLPRRNTGELFF
CDR3nt: TGTGCCAGCAGCTCACTACCGAGACGAAACACCGGGGAGCTGTTTTTT
d_gene: -
j_gene: TRBJ2-2
abundance: -
v_gene: TRBV7-9

CDR3aa: CASRPTGGLVAFF
CDR3nt: TGTGCCAGCAGACCTACAGGGGGCCTGGTAGCTTTCTTT
d_gene: TRBD1
j_gene: TRBJ1-1
abundance: -
v_gene: TRBV6-1

CDR3aa: CASRPRTGYTYEQYF
CDR3nt: TGTGCCAGCAGACCCCGGACAGGATATACCTACGAGCAGTACTTC
d_gene: TRBD1
j_gene: TRBJ2-7
abundance: -
v_gene: TRBV11-3

CDR3aa: CASSASVPDTQYF
CDR3nt: TGTGCCAGCAGTGCTAGTGTCCCAGATACGCAGTATTTT
d_gene: -
j_gene: TRBJ2-3
abundance: -
v_gene: TRBV28

CDR3aa: CASSVPGLGNNEQFF
CDR3nt: TGTGCCAGCAGTGTTCCGGGACTCGGAAACAATGAGCAGTTCTTC
d_gene: -
j_gene: TRBJ2-1
abundance: -
v_gene: TRBV6-1

CDR3aa: CATSRDDAKDAYAEAFF
CDR3nt: TGTGCCACCAGCAGAGATGATGCGAAGGACGCCTACGCTGAAGCTTTCTTT
d_gene: -
j_gene: TRBJ1-1
abundance: -
v_gene: TRBV15

CDR3aa: CASSLQGDSPLHF
CDR3nt: TGTGCCAGCAGCTTACAGGGTGATTCACCCCTCCACTTT
d_gene: -
j_gene: TRBJ1-6
abundance: -
v_gene: TRBV11-3

CDR3aa: CASSLIGRRRNQPQHF
CDR3nt: TGTGCCAGCAGTTTAATAGGACGGCGACGCAATCAGCCCCAGCATTTT
d_gene: -
j_gene: TRBJ1-5
abundance: -
v_gene: TRBV28

CDR3aa: CSGTSPNTEAFF
CDR3nt: TGCAGCGGGACATCCCCGAACACTGAAGCTTTCTTT
d_gene: -
j_gene: TRBJ1-1
abundance: -
v_gene: TRBV29-1

CDR3aa: CASSLGQGSGNTEAFF
CDR3nt: TGTGCCAGCAGCTTGGGACAGGGGAGTGGGAACACTGAAGCTTTCTTT
d_gene: TRBD1
j_gene: TRBJ1-1
abundance: -
v_gene: TRBV7-9

CDR3aa: CASSLSSVEELKAQYF
CDR3nt: TGTGCCAGCAGCTTAAGTTCGGTAGAGGAATTAAAGGCCCAGTACTTC
d_gene: -
j_gene: TRBJ2-5
abundance: -
v_gene: TRBV7-2

CDR3aa: CASSLRQVPSTDTQYF
CDR3nt: TGTGCCAGCAGCTTAAGGCAGGTGCCTAGCACAGATACGCAGTATTTT
d_gene: -
j_gene: TRBJ2-3
abundance: once
v_gene: TRBV7-8

CDR3aa: CAIRVSGGAKTQYF
CDR3nt: TGTGCCATCAGAGTTAGCGGGGGGGCGAAGACCCAGTACTTC
d_gene: TRBD2
j_gene: TRBJ2-5
abundance: -
v_gene: TRBV10-3

CDR3aa: CASSQGMVVFTEAFF
CDR3nt: TGCGCCAGCAGCCAAGGGATGGTAGTTTTCACTGAAGCTTTCTTT
d_gene: -
j_gene: TRBJ1-1
abundance: -
v_gene: TRBV4-1

CDR3aa: CASCTGSSDTQYF
CDR3nt: TGTGCCAGCTGTACGGGAAGTTCGGATACGCAGTATTTT
d_gene: -
j_gene: TRBJ2-3
abundance: -
v_gene: TRBV7-9

CDR3aa: CASSRGPDTQYF
CDR3nt: TGTGCCAGCTCAAGGGGTCCAGATACGCAGTATTTT
d_gene: -
j_gene: TRBJ2-3
abundance: -
v_gene: TRBV18

CDR3aa: CSVSTGGGDGYTF
CDR3nt: TGCAGCGTCTCGACAGGGGGCGGAGATGGCTACACCTTC
d_gene: TRBD1
j_gene: TRBJ1-2
abundance: -
v_gene: TRBV29-1

CDR3aa: CASSSRVNSYEQYF
CDR3nt: TGTGCCAGCAGCTCCCGGGTGAACTCCTACGAGCAGTACTTC
d_gene: -
j_gene: TRBJ2-7
abundance: -
v_gene: TRBV6-5

CDR3aa: CASSPGLAPGQETQYF
CDR3nt: TGTGCCAGCAGCCCGGGGCTAGCGCCGGGACAAGAGACCCAGTACTTC
d_gene: -
j_gene: TRBJ2-5
abundance: -
v_gene: TRBV5-4

CDR3aa: CASSSWEDTQYF
CDR3nt: TGTGCCAGTAGTAGTTGGGAAGATACGCAGTATTTT
d_gene: -
j_gene: TRBJ2-3
abundance: few
v_gene: TRBV19

CDR3aa: CASSQGGELFF
CDR3nt: TGTGCCAGCAGCCAGGGCGGGGAGCTGTTTTTT
d_gene: -
j_gene: TRBJ2-2
abundance: -
v_gene: TRBV7-9

CDR3aa: CASSFGANTEAFF
CDR3nt: TGCGCCAGCAGCTTTGGGGCGAACACTGAAGCTTTCTTT
d_gene: -
j_gene: TRBJ1-1
abundance: once
v_gene: TRBV5-1

CDR3aa: CASSLTGERNEQFF
CDR3nt: TGTGCCAGCAGCTTAACAGGGGAAAGGAATGAGCAGTTCTTC
d_gene: TRBD1
j_gene: TRBJ2-1
abundance: -
v_gene: TRBV7-9

CDR3aa: CASTSGNSYNEQFF
CDR3nt: TGTGCCAGCACAAGCGGGAACTCCTACAATGAGCAGTTCTTC
d_gene: TRBD2
j_gene: TRBJ2-1
abundance: -
v_gene: TRBV6-5

CDR3aa: CASSIIPFSTGGGTEAFF
CDR3nt: TGTGCCAGTAGTATAATCCCCTTTTCGACAGGGGGCGGCACTGAAGCTTTCTTT
d_gene: TRBD1
j_gene: TRBJ1-1
abundance: -
v_gene: TRBV19

CDR3aa: CASRRSGTGDFEQFF
CDR3nt: TGTGCCAGCAGGCGCTCCGGGACAGGGGATTTTGAGCAGTTCTTC
d_gene: TRBD1
j_gene: TRBJ2-1
abundance: -
v_gene: TRBV27

CDR3aa: CASSILKGGYTF
CDR3nt: TGTGCCAGTAGTATTTTGAAGGGTGGCTACACCTTC
d_gene: -
j_gene: TRBJ1-2
abundance: once
v_gene: TRBV19